The next 18 T cell receptor beta chains were all read from a single sample in a study of technical replicates of blood from a handful of donors. Here immunoSEQ multiplex PCR was the method, and the copy in TCRdb shows in-frame clones only, minus some. The table lists some 100,000 clones, around 96% of them singletons. The material sequenced was T cells isolated from PBMCs. The origin of the receptors is a human donor in good health.

The gene calls are TRBV7-3 and TRBJ2-5; unclear D gene. Germline values: CDR1 SGHTA, CDR2 FQGTGA. CDR3 length: 15 amino acids. Trimming took 2 bases from V and 5 from J, leaving 15 bases between them. The CDR3 sequence: CASSLEMSSRETQYF. DNA of the CDR3: TGTGCCAGCAGCTTAGAGATGTCTAGTCGGGAGACCCAGTACTTC.

This clone was recorded a few times. The rearrangement uses TRBV27 and TRBJ1-1; D perhaps matches TRBD1 (6 bases). Trimming left V 6 bases short and J 1 base short, with 6 bases between. The CDR3 runs 12 residues. Germline assignment: CDR1 MNHEY and CDR2 SMNVEV (reference sequence). The CDR3 DNA follows: TGTGCCAGCAGGACAGGGAACACTGAAGCTTTCTTT. This translates into CASRTGNTEAFF.

The chain couples TRBV27 to TRBJ2-7; 12 bases agree with TRBD1. The trim removed 6 bases at V and 7 bases at J, leaving 7 bases unmatched. CDR1 is MNHEY, CDR2 SMNVEV, per germline (reference sequence). The CDR3 sequence is 14 residues long. DNA of the CDR3: TGTGCCAGCAGACCCGGGACAGGGGGCGTTGAGCAGTACTTC. Its protein product is CASRPGTGGVEQYF.

The V and J genes are TRBV6-1 and TRBJ1-1; D gene unclear. Trimming shortened V by 8 bases and J by 11 bases, and 15 bases separated the two germline ends. The CDR3 extends over 11 amino acids. Germline CDR1 and CDR2: MNHNS and SASEGT. The CDR3 loop is CASVPTVTAFF. Here the CDR3 DNA reads TGTGCCAGCGTCCCCACAGTCACGGCTTTCTTT.

The V and J genes are TRBV5-1 and TRBJ1-1; 8 positions agree with TRBD1. The CDR3 is 14 amino acids. Germline V CDR1 and CDR2: SGHRS, YFSETQ. Unmatched junction bases numbered 2, after V lost 4 bases and J lost 0 bases. This CDR3 reads CASSPGGMNTEAFF. CDR3 bases: TGCGCCAGCAGCCCAGGGGGCATGAACACTGAAGCTTTCTTT.

The chain uses TRBV11-3 and TRBJ1-1; perhaps TRBD1 as D (6 bases). This CDR3 is 17 amino acids long. Germline CDR1 SGHNT, CDR2 YENEEA. Trimming cost V 1 base and J 0 bases, with 15 bases left between them. The CDR3 protein is CASSLAGAKLLNTEAFF. The DNA of the CDR3 is TGTGCCAGCAGCTTAGCAGGGGCGAAGCTCCTGAACACTGAAGCTTTCTTT.

CDR3 in DNA: TGTGCCAGCACCCTAGGGAGACAGGTTCCCGTCAACACTGAAGCTTTCTTT. Translated: CASTLGRQVPVNTEAFF. This sequence joins TRBV28 and TRBJ1-1; perhaps TRBD1 as D (6 bases). V lost 7 bases and J lost 2, with 23 bases in between. Germline CDR1 and CDR2: MDHEN and SYDVKM. CDR3 length: 17 amino acids.

The CDR3 spells CASSLAQRDHQETQYF. The CDR3, as DNA: TGCGCCAGCAGCTTGGCTCAGCGGGACCACCAAGAGACCCAGTACTTC. The V and J genes are TRBV5-1 and TRBJ2-5; TRBD2 matches at 7 bases. The germline gives CDR1 SGHRS, CDR2 YFSETQ. CDR3 length: 16 residues. With 0 bases clipped from V and 0 bases from J, the junction kept 5 bases outside the gene matches.

This rearrangement joins TRBV7-9 to TRBJ2-5; 8 bases are shared with TRBD2. The CDR3 loop spans 14 amino acids. The germline CDR1 and CDR2 sequences are SEHNR and FQNEAQ (reference sequence). Trimming removed 5 bases from V and 7 bases from J; junction bases left unmatched: 9. CDR3 sequence reads: CASSPPGGKGTQYF. The CDR3, as DNA: TGTGCCAGCAGCCCCCCGGGGGGGAAAGGGACCCAGTACTTC.

V and J are TRBV5-1 and TRBJ2-7; 10 nucleotides match TRBD1. V was clipped by 4 bases and J by 0 bases; unmatched bases: 13. The CDR3 contains 18 residues. Per the germline V gene, CDR1 is SGHRS and CDR2 is YFSETQ. The DNA of the CDR3 is TGCGCCAGCAGCCCCAGTGGGGAGGGACAGGGGTTCTCCTACGAGCAGTACTTC. Residues: CASSPSGEGQGFSYEQYF. The variable domain in full, completed from reference TRBV5-1 and TRBJ2-7, reads KAGVTQTPRYLIKTRGQQVTLSCSPISGHRSVSWYQQTPGQGLQFLFEYFSETQRNKGNFPGRFSGRQFSNSRSEMNVSTLELGDSALYLCASSPSGEGQGFSYEQYFGPGTRLTVT.

The J gene is TRBJ2-7, the V gene TRBV27; 8 positions match TRBD1. CDR1 and CDR2 from the germline V gene are MNHEY and SMNVEV (reference sequence). V was pared by 3 bases and J by 4 bases, with 5 bases of the junction left unmatched. The CDR3 has 14 amino acids. The CDR3 sequence: CASSFGRTGYEQYF. The CDR3 DNA follows: TGTGCCAGCAGTTTTGGTCGGACAGGGTACGAGCAGTACTTC.

The V gene is TRBV7-3, the J gene TRBJ2-1; tentatively, D is TRBD1 (6 bases). Trimming removed 2 bases at V and 5 bases at J, with 13 bases between. The length of the CDR3 is 15 residues. Per germline, CDR1 SGHTA and CDR2 FQGTGA. The CDR3 protein is CASSLDRAGDNEQFF. CDR3 DNA: TGTGCCAGCAGCTTAGACCGCGCAGGGGACAATGAGCAGTTCTTC.

The chain carries TRBV19 and TRBJ1-3, with D hard to call. Germline V gene sequence: CDR1 LNHDA, CDR2 SQIVND (reference sequence). This CDR3 is built from 16 residues. The V end lost 3 bases, the J end lost 0 bases, and 12 bases lay between the germline ends. For the CDR3, the DNA is TGTGCCAGTAGTATCTCCCGGTCCCTCTCTGGAAACACCATATATTTT. Translated: CASSISRSLSGNTIYF.

The V gene is TRBV28, the J gene TRBJ2-5; 10 bases align to TRBD2. J was trimmed by 5 bases and V by 5 bases; bases with no gene match: 2. From germline, CDR1 is MDHEN and CDR2 SYDVKM. CDR3 length: 13 residues. DNA of the CDR3: TGTGCCAGCAGTCCTAGCGGGAGCGAGACCCAGTACTTC. Translation gives CASSPSGSETQYF. Combining the CDR3 with reference TRBV28 and TRBJ2-5 gives the whole variable domain DVKVTQSSRYLVKRTGEKVFLECVQDMDHENMFWYRQDPGLGLRLIYFSYDVKMKEKGDIPEGYSVSREKKERFSLILESASTNQTSMYLCASSPSGSETQYFGPGTRLLVL.

The chain uses TRBV4-1 and TRBJ2-1; 14 bases fit TRBD2. CDR3 length: 17 residues. CDR1 is MGHRA, CDR2 YSYEKL, per germline. The junction had 6 bases not matched to a gene; V was cut back by 2 bases and J by 6 bases. Here the CDR3 DNA reads TGCGCCAGCAGCCAACGACTAGCGGGAGGGCCTCTCAATGAGCAGTTCTTC. It codes for CASSQRLAGGPLNEQFF.

The rearrangement links TRBV27 to TRBJ2-1; the match to TRBD1 covers 9 bases. V lost 5 bases and J lost 8; bases outside the gene matches: 13. Germline V gives CDR1 MNHEY, CDR2 SMNVEV (reference sequence). The CDR3 has 16 residues. CDR3 DNA: TGTGCCAGCAGTCTGGGACAGGGTCTCATTGGGGATGAGCAGTTCTTC. This codes for CASSLGQGLIGDEQFF.

The J gene is TRBJ1-1, the V gene TRBV6-5; D unclear. CDR1 is MNHEY and CDR2 is SVGAGI in the germline V gene. Trimming took off 0 bases at V and 4 bases at J, with 12 bases between the two ends. This CDR3 region has 15 residues. This CDR3 is CASSYSNIAGTEAFF. In DNA form, the CDR3 reads TGTGCCAGCAGTTACTCGAATATTGCGGGCACTGAAGCTTTCTTT.

This chain uses TRBV5-4 with TRBJ2-7, with D tentatively TRBD2 (6 bases). CDR3 length: 19 residues. Trimming shortened V by 4 bases and J by 3 bases, and 29 bases separated the two germline ends. Germline CDR1 is SGHNT and CDR2 is YYREEE (reference sequence). In DNA form, the CDR3 reads TGTGCCAGCAGCAGGGAGGTTGGGGCGCGGCCCGGTAGAATCTACGAGCAGTACTTC. Its protein is CASSREVGARPGRIYEQYF.